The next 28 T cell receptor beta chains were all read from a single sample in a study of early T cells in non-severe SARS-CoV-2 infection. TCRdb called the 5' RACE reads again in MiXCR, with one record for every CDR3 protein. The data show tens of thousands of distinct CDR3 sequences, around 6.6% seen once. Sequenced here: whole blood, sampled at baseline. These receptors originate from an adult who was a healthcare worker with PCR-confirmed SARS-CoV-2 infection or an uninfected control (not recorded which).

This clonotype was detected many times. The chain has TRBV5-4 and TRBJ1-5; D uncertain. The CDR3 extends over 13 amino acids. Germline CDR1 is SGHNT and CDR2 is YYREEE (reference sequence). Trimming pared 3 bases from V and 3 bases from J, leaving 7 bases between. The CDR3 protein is CASSSDYNQPQHF. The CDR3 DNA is TGTGCCAGCAGCTCGGACTACAATCAGCCCCAGCATTTT.

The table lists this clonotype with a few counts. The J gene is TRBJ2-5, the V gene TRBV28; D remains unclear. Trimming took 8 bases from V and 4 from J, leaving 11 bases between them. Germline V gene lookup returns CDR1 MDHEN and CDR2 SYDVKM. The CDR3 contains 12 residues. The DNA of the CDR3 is TGTGCCAGCGGAGCATCTAGAGAGACCCAGTACTTC. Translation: CASGASRETQYF.

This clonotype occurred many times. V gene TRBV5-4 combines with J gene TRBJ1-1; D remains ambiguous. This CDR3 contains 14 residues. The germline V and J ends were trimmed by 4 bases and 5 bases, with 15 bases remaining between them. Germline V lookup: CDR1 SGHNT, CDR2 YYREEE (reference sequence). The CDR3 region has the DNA TGTGCCAGCAGCCGCCTCCCCGATGGGACTGAAGCTTTCTTT. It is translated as CASSRLPDGTEAFF.

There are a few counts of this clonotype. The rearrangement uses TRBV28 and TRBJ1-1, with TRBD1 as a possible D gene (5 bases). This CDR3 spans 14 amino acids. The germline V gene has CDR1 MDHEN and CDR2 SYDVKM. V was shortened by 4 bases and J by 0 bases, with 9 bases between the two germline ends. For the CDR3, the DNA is TGTGCCAGCAGTTCCAGGGAGTTGAACACTGAAGCTTTCTTT. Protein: CASSSRELNTEAFF.

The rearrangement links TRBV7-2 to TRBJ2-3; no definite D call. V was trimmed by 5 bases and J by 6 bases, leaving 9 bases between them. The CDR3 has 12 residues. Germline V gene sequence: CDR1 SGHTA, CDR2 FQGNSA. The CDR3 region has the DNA TGTGCCAGCAGCCCTCCCCCCGATACGCAGTATTTT. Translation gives CASSPPPDTQYF. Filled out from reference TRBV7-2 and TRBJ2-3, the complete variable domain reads GAGVSQSPSNKVTEKGKDVELRCDPISGHTALYWYRQSLGQGLEFLIYFQGNSAPDKSGLPSDRFSAERTGGSVSTLTIQRTQQEDSAVYLCASSPPPDTQYFGPGTRLTVL.

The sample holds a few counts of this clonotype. CDR3 in DNA: TGCGCCAGCAGCCAAGTTGGAGGTAGCTATGGCTACACCTTC. Translated: CASSQVGGSYGYTF. This chain joins TRBV4-3 and TRBJ1-2; D is undetermined. V lost 1 base to trimming and J lost 4 bases, with 10 bases between them. This CDR3 spans 14 amino acids. Germline V gene data show CDR1 as LGHNA and CDR2 as YSLEER.

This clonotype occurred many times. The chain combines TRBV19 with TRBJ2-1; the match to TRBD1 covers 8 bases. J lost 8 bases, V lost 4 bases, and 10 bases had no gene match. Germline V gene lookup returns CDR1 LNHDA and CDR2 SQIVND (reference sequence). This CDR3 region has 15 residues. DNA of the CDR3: TGTGCCAGTAGTAGAATGGACAGGGATGCAGATGAGCAGTTCTTC. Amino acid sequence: CASSRMDRDADEQFF.

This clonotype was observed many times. For the CDR3, the DNA is TGTGCCAGCAGTTACAACAGGGGGCAAGAGACCCAGTACTTC. Amino acids: CASSYNRGQETQYF. The J gene is TRBJ2-5, the V gene TRBV6-5; 8 positions agree with TRBD1. J gave up 2 bases and V 2 bases, and 1 base lay outside the gene matches. The CDR3 is made up of 14 amino acids. Germline-derived CDR1 and CDR2 are MNHEY and SVGAGI.

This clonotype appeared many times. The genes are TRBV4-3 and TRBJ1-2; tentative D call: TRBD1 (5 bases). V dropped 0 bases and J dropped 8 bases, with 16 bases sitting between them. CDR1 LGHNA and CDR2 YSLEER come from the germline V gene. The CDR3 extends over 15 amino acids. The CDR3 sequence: CASSQDRQPWSGYTF. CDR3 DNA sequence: TGCGCCAGCAGCCAAGATCGACAGCCCTGGTCCGGCTACACCTTC.

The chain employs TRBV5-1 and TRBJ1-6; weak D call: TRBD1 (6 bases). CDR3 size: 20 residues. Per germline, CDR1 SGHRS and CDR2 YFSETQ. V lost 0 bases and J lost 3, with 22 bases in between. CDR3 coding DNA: TGCGCCAGCAGCTTGGGGTACGGGACACGGGTCGAACACTATAATTCACCCCTCCACTTT. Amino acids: CASSLGYGTRVEHYNSPLHF.

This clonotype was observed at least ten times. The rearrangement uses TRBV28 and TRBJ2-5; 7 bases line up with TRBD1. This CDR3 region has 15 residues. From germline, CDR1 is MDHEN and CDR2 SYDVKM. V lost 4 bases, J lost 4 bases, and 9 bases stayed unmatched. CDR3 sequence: CASSSSFRGRETQYF. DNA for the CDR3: TGTGCCAGCAGTTCATCCTTTAGGGGGCGAGAGACCCAGTACTTC.

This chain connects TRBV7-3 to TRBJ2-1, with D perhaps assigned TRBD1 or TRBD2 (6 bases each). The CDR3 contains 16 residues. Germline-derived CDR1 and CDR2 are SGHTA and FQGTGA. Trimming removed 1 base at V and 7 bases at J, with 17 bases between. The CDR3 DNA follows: TGTGCCAGCAGCTTAATTCGACGGGGGCGCTGGAATGAGCAGTTCTTC. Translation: CASSLIRRGRWNEQFF. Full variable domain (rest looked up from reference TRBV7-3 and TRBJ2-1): GAGVSQTPSNKVTEKGKYVELRCDPISGHTALYWYRQSLGQGPEFLIYFQGTGAADDSGLPNDRFFAVRPEGSVSTLKIQRTERGDSAVYLCASSLIRRGRWNEQFFGPGTRLTVL.

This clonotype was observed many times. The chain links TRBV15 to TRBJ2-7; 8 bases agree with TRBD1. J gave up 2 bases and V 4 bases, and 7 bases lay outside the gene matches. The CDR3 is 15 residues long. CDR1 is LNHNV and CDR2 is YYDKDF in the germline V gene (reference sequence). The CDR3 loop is CATSKTGDQAYEQYF. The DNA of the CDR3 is TGTGCCACCAGCAAGACAGGGGATCAAGCCTACGAGCAGTACTTC.

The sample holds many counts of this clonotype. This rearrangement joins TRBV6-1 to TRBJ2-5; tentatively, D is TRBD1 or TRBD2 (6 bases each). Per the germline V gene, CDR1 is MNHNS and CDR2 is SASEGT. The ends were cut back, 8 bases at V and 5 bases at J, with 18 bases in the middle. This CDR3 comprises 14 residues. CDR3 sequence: CASAFGGAGETQYF. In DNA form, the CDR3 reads TGTGCCAGCGCTTTTGGGGGCGCGGGGGAGACCCAGTACTTC.

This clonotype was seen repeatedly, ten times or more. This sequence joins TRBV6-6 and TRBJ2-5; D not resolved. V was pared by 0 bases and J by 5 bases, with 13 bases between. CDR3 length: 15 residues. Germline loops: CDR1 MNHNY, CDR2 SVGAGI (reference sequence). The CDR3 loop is CASSYSPDPGETQYF. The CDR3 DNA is TGTGCCAGCAGTTACTCACCGGACCCCGGGGAGACCCAGTACTTC.

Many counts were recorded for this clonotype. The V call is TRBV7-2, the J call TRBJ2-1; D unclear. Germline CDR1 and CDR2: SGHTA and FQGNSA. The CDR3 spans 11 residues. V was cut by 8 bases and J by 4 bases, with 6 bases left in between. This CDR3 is CASLQYNEQFF. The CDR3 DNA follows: TGTGCCAGCTTACAGTACAATGAGCAGTTCTTC. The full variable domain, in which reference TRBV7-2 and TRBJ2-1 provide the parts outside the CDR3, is GAGVSQSPSNKVTEKGKDVELRCDPISGHTALYWYRQSLGQGLEFLIYFQGNSAPDKSGLPSDRFSAERTGGSVSTLTIQRTQQEDSAVYLCASLQYNEQFFGPGTRLTVL.

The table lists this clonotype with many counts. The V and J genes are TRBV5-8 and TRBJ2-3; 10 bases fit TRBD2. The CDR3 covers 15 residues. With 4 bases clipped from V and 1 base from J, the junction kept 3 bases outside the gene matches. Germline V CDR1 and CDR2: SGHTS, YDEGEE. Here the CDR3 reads CASSQGLAGTDTQYF. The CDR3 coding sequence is TGTGCCAGCAGCCAAGGACTAGCGGGCACAGATACGCAGTATTTT.

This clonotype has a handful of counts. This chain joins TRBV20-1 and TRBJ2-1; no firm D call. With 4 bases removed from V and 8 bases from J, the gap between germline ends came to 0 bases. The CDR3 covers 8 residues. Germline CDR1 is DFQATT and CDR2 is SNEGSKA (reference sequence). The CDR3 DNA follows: TGCAGTGCTAATGAGCAGTTCTTC. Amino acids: CSANEQFF.

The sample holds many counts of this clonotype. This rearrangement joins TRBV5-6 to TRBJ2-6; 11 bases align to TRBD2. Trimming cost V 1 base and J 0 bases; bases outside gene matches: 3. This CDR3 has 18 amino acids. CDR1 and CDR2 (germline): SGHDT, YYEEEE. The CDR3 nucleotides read TGTGCCAGCAGCTTGACTAGCGGGGGTTTCTCTGGGGCCAACGTCCTGACTTTC. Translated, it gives CASSLTSGGFSGANVLTF.

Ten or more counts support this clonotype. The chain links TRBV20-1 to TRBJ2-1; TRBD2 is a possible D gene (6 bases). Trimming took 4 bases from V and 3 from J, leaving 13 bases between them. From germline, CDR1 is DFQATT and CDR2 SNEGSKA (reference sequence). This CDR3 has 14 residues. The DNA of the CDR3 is TGCAGTGCTACCCCGGGGGACTTCTACAATGAGCAGTTCTTC. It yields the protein CSATPGDFYNEQFF.

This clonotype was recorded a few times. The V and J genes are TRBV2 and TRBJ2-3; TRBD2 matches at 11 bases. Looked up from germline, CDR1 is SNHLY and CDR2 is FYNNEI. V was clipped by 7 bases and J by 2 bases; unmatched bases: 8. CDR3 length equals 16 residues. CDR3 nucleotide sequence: TGTGCCAGCACTAGCGGGAGGATTCCCTCCACAGATACGCAGTATTTT. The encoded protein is CASTSGRIPSTDTQYF.

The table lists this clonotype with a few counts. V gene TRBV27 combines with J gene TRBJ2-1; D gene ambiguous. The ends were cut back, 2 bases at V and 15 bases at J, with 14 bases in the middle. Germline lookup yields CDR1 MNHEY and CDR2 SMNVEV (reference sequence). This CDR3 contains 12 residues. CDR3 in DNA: TGTGCCAGCAGTTTAAGATCGTCTCGGTGGTTCTTC. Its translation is CASSLRSSRWFF.

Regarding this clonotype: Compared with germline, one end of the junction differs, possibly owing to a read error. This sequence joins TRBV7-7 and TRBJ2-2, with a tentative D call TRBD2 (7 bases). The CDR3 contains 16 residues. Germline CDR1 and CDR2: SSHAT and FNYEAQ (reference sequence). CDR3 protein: CASSPGGPLRTGELFF. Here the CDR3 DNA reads TGTGCTAGCAGCCCCGGGGGGCCCCTGAGGACCGGGGAGCTGTTTTTT.

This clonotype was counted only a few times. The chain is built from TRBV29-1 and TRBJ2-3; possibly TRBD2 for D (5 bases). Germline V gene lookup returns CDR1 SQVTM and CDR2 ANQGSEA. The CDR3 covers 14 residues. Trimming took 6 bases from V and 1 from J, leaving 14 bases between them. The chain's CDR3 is CSVDPGLRTDTQYF. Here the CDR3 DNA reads TGCAGCGTAGACCCCGGACTCCGCACAGATACGCAGTATTTT.

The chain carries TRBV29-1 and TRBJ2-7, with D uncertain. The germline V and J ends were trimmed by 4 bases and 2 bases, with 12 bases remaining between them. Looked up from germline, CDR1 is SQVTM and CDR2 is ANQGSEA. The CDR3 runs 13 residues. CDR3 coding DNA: TGCAGCGTTGTTCCAGCCAGCCCCTACGAGCAGTACTTC. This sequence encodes CSVVPASPYEQYF.

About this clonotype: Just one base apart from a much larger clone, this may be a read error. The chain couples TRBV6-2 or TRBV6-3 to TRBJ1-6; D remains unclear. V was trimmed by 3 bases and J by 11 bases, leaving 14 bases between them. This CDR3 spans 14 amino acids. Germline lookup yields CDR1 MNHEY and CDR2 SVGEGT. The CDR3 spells CASSYFRELPPLHF. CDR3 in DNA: TGTGCCAGCAGTTATTTTCGGGAGTTGCCACCCCTCCACTTT.

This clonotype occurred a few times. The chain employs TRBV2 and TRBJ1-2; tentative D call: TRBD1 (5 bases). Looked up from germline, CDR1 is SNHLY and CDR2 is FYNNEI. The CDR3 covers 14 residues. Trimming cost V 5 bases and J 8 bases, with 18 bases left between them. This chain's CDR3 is CASSPTGRSSGYTF. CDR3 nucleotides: TGTGCCAGCAGTCCCACGGGGCGTTCAAGCGGCTACACCTTC.

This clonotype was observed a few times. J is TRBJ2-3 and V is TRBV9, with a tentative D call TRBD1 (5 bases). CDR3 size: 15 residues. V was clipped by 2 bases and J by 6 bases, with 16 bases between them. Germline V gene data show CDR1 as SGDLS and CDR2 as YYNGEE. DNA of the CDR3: TGTGCCAGCAGCGTTGATAGGGGCCGGTGGGATACGCAGTATTTT. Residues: CASSVDRGRWDTQYF.